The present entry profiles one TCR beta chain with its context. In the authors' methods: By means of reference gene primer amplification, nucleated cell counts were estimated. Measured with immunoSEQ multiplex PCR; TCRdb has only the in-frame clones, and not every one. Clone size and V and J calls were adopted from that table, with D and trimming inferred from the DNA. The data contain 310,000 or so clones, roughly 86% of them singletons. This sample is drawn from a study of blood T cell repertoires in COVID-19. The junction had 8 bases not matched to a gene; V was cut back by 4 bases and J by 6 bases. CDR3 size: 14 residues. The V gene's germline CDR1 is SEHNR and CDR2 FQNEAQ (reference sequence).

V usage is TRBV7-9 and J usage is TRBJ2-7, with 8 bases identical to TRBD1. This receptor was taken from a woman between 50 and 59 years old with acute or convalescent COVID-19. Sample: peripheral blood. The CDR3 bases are TGTGCCAGCAGCTCCCGGACAGGGAAACGCGAGCAGTACTTC. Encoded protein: CASSSRTGKREQYF.